This TCR beta chain is from a study of vaccination and CD4 T cells after COVID-19. Sample treatment: approximately nine-day PBMC culture with coronavirus spike peptide pools or control peptides (ViraFEST assay). Gathering of the CD4+ T cells, from the unexposed donor, took place before the COVID-19 pandemic (2011-2018). Peptide pools at roughly 11 ug/ml, together with 10 IU/ml IL-2, were added to cultures of 1.5 million to 2.5 million PBMCs per well. Half the growth medium was swapped for new IL-2 medium on days 3 and 7. With regard to this clonotype: The antigen remains undetermined.

CD4+ T cells that had been cultured provided DNA sequenced with the Oncomine TCR Beta short-read assay. DNA came from CD4+ T cells after culture. TCRdb used MiXCR to reprocess the PCR reads, holding one entry per CDR3 protein. Of more than 10,000 distinct CDR3 sequences listed, 30% to 45% are singletons. This CDR3 is 15 amino acids long. The V segment lost 1 base and the J segment 4 bases; nucleotides outside the gene matches: 3. Germline-derived CDR1 and CDR2 are MNHNS and SASEGT. The chain employs TRBV6-1 and TRBJ2-3; the match to TRBD1 covers 9 bases. This clonotype was sampled from a human donor in good health. Material for sequencing was CD4+ T cells from blood, cultured in vitro. CDR3 region: CASSEVTGGPDTQYF. The CDR3, as DNA: TGTGCCAGCAGTGAAGTGACAGGGGGACCAGATACGCAGTATTTT.